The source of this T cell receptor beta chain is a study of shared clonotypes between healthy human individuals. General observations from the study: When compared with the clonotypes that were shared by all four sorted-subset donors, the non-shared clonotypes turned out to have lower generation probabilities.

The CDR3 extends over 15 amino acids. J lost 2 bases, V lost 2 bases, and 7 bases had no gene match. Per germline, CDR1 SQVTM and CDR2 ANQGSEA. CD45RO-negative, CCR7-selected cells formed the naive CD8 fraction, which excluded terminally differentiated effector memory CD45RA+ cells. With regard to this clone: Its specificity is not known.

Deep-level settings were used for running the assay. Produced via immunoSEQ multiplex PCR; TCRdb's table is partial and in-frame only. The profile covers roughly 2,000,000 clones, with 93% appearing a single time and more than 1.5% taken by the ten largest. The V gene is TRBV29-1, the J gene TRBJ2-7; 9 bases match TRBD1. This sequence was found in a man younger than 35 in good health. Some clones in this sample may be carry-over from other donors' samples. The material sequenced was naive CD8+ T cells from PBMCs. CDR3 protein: CSVESGTGRPYEQYF. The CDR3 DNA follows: TGCAGCGTTGAATCGGGGACAGGGAGGCCCTACGAGCAGTACTTC.